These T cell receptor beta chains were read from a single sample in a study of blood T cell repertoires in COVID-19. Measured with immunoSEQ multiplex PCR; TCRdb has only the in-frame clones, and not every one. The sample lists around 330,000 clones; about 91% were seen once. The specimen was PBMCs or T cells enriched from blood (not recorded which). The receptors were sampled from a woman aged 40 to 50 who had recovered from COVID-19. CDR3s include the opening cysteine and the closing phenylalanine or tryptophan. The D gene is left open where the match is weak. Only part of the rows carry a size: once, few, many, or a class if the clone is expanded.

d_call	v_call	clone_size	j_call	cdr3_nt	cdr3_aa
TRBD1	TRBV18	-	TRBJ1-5	TGTGCCAGCTCACCACAACAGGGGTACAATCAGCCCCAGCATTTT	CASSPQQGYNQPQHF
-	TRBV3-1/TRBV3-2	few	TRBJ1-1	TGTGCCAGCAGCCAAGGTGGGTGGGGCAAGGTAAACACTGAAGCTTTCTTT	CASSQGGWGKVNTEAFF
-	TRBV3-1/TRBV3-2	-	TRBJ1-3	TGTGCCAGCAGCCAAAGCACAGGGACTGGAAACACCATATATTTT	CASSQSTGTGNTIYF
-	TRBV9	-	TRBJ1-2	TGTGCCAGCAGCGTAGATGGGCAGTATGGCTACACCTTC	CASSVDGQYGYTF
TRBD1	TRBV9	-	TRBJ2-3	TGTGCCAGCAGCGTTGACGCGGGACAGGTCCCAGATACGCAGTATTTT	CASSVDAGQVPDTQYF
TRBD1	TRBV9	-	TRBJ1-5	TGTGCCAGCAGCGTGGGGACAGGCAATAGCAATCAGCCCCAGCATTTT	CASSVGTGNSNQPQHF
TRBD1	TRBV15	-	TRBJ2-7	TGTGCCACCAGCAGGGAGGCGGGACAGGGGAACGAGCAGTACTTC	CATSREAGQGNEQYF
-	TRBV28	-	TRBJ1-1	TGTGCCAGCACCGTGGAACAGATGAACACTGAAGCTTTCTTT	CASTVEQMNTEAFF
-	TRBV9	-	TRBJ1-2	TGTGCCAGCAGCGCCAAGCCCGGGGGGCCGGGCTATGGCTACACCTTC	CASSAKPGGPGYGYTF
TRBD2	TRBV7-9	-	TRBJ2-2	TGTGCCAGCAGCTTAGAACTAGCGGCCGCCGGGGAGCTGTTTTTT	CASSLELAAAGELFF
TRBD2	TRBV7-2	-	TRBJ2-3	TGTGCCAGCAGCTTTCCGGGACTAGCGGGGGGAACCGATACGCAGTATTTT	CASSFPGLAGGTDTQYF
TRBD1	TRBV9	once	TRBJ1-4	TGTGCCAGCAGCGCGACAGGGAAGAATGAAAAACTGTTTTTT	CASSATGKNEKLFF
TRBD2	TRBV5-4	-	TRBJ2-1	TGTGCCAGCAGCGTAACTAGCGGGACGGGCAATGAGCAGTTCTTC	CASSVTSGTGNEQFF
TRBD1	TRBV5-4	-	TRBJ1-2	TGTGCCAGCAGCTTCCCGGACAGGGAGAATGGCTACACCTTC	CASSFPDRENGYTF
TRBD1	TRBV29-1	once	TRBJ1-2	TGCAGCGTTGCACAGGGGCCTGGCTACACCTTC	CSVAQGPGYTF
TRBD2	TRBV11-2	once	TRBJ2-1	TGTGCCAGCAGCCTACTAGCGGTCAATTACAATGAGCAGTTCTTC	CASSLLAVNYNEQFF
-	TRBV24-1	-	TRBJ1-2	TGTGCCACCAGTGTCCAGGGGAGCTATGGCTACACCTTC	CATSVQGSYGYTF
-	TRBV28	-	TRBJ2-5	TGTGCCAGCACGTCTTGGAGAGAGACCCAGTACTTC	CASTSWRETQYF
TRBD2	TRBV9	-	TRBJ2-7	TGTGCCAGCACCTCTCGAGGGACTATTTTCTTCTACGAGCAGTACTTC	CASTSRGTIFFYEQYF
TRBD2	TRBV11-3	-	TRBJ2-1	TGTGCCAGCAGCTCAAGCGGGAGGGCCATAGATGAGCAGTTCTTC	CASSSSGRAIDEQFF
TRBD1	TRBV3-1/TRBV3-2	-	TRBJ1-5	TGTGCCAGCAGCCTCCGACAGGGAGGTCAGCCCCAGCATTTT	CASSLRQGGQPQHF
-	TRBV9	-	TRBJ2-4	TGTGCCAGCAGCGTAAGCGGAACAGGGTTGGACATTCAGTACTTC	CASSVSGTGLDIQYF
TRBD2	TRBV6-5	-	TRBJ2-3	TGTGCCAGCAGTTTGACTAGCGGGGTCCCAGATACGCAGTATTTT	CASSLTSGVPDTQYF
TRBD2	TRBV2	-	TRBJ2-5	TGTGCCAGCAGCCGACTAGCGGGGGGGGAAGAGACCCAGTACTTC	CASSRLAGGEETQYF
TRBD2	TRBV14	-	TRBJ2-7	TGTGCCAGCAGCCGCAGACTAGCGGGGTCCTACGAGCAGTACTTC	CASSRRLAGSYEQYF
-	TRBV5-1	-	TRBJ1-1	TGCGCCAGCAGCTTGTTCGGACCGCAGGGGACTGAAGCTTTCTTT	CASSLFGPQGTEAFF
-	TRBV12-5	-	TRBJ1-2	TGTGCTAGTGGTTCGTCCGACAGCTATGGCTACACCTTC	CASGSSDSYGYTF
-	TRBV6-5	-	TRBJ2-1	TGTGCCAGCAGTTACGTTAACCTGGGGCCTTACAATGAGCAGTTCTTC	CASSYVNLGPYNEQFF
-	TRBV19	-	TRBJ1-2	TGTGCGTCGGGGGGGGGCGCGGACTATGGCTACACCTTC	CASGGGADYGYTF
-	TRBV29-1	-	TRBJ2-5	TGCAGCGTTGTGGGGGGGCCGGAGACCCAGTACTTC	CSVVGGPETQYF
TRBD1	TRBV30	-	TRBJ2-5	TGTGCCGGCAGGGGGCGGGAAGAGACCCAGTACTTC	CAGRGREETQYF
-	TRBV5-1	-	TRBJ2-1	TGCGCCAGCAGCTTGGCCGGGGATGTCTCCTACAATGAGCAGTTCTTC	CASSLAGDVSYNEQFF
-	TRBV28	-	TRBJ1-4	TGTGCCGTCGGACCGGGGGATGAAAAACTGTTTTTT	CAVGPGDEKLFF
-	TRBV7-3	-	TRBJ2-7	TGTGCCAGCAGCTTAGGGGCTAGCGTGTCCTACGAGCAGTACTTC	CASSLGASVSYEQYF
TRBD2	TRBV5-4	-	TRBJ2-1	TGTGCCAGCAGCCCCGGACTAGCGGGTTCCAATGAGCAGTTCTTC	CASSPGLAGSNEQFF
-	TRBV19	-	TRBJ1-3	TGTGCCAGTAGTATTCCCAGGGGTTTTTACTCTGGAAACACCATATATTTT	CASSIPRGFYSGNTIYF
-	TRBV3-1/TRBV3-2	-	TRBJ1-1	TGTGCCAGCAGCCACGGCGGATTGTACACTGAAGCTTTCTTT	CASSHGGLYTEAFF
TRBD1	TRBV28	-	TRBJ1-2	TGTGCCAGCAGTTTGGGACAGGTCGGCGGCTACACCTTC	CASSLGQVGGYTF
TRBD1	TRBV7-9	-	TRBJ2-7	TGTGCCAGCAGCTTTTTGGGGGCAGGGGGATACGAGCAGTACTTC	CASSFLGAGGYEQYF
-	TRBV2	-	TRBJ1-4	TGTGCCAGTCACGGACAGATTAATGAAAAACTGTTTTTT	CASHGQINEKLFF
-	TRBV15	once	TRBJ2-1	TGTGCCACCAGCAGAGAAACGGGGGAGCAGTTCTTC	CATSRETGEQFF
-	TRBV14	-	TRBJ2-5	TGTGCCAGCAGCCAAGGGGGGACAAAAAAAGAGACCCAGTACTTC	CASSQGGTKKETQYF
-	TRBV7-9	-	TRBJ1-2	TGTGCCAGCAGCTTAGGAGGGGGCTATGGCTACACCTTC	CASSLGGGYGYTF
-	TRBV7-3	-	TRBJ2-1	TGTGCCAGCAGCTTAAACGGCGGGGGCCCCTACAATGAGCAGTTCTTC	CASSLNGGGPYNEQFF
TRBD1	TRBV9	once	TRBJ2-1	TGTGCCAGCAGCGTTAAGAGTGGGACAGGGTGGGTCTCCTACAATGAGCAGTTCTTC	CASSVKSGTGWVSYNEQFF
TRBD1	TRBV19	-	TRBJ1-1	TGTGCCAGTACCACCGGGACAGGGGTCGCCACTGAAGCTTTCTTT	CASTTGTGVATEAFF
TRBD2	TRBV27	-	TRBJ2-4	TGTGCCAGCAGTTCAGAGGGTAGCGGGGGACTAGCCAAAAACATTCAGTACTTC	CASSSEGSGGLAKNIQYF
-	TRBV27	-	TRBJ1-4	TGTGCCAGCAGTTTATCGTTGGGAACGTCAGCGGGGCTTGAAAAACTGTTTTTT	CASSLSLGTSAGLEKLFF
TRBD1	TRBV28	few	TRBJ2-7	TGTGCCATCCGACAGGGGGCTTACGACGAGCAGTACTTC	CAIRQGAYDEQYF